The clone carrying this T cell receptor (beta chain) turned up a few times. Its antigen is still unknown. This record comes from a study of cytomegalovirus exposure and HLA in healthy donors. Study summary: HLA-typed donors were the source of 90 million or so unique TCRs, which an early data release held. Study conclusions and caveats: In vitro testing confirmed a few CMV-associated chains as specific for CMV antigens. Highly shared variants forming one cluster were likely a sequencing artifact.

Primers: 60 Vbeta forward and 13 Jbeta reverse. Authors' analysis steps: Later analysis identified some 80 million unique TCR beta chains, 9 million to 13 million shared. Assay used: immunoSEQ multiplex PCR; TCRdb lists only in-frame clones, some missing. That table is the source of V, J and clone size, and D and trimming were worked out from the DNA. The repertoire has approximately 120,000 clones, approximately 73% of them found once; the top ten carry over 7.5%. V was pared by 0 bases and J by 2 bases, with 12 bases between. Per the germline V gene, CDR1 is SGHDT and CDR2 is YYEEEE. The CDR3 totals 15 residues.

The gene calls are TRBV5-6 and TRBJ2-7, with TRBD1 as a possible D gene (6 bases). The source is a man aged 35-49 years in good health and CMV-seronegative. The sample taken for sequencing was PBMCs. The CDR3 nucleotides read TGTGCCAGCAGCTTGGAGGGGGTAAAACCCTACGAGCAGTACTTC. It codes for CASSLEGVKPYEQYF.